This note documents a single TCR beta chain sequence. The sample originates from a study of a mutant IDH1 vaccine in newly diagnosed glioma. Time point here: baseline, week 1 (first vaccination visit). The treatment: pre-vaccination baseline after standard-of-care therapy. Repertoires were generated with immunoSEQ multiplex PCR, while TCRdb's copy carries only in-frame clones and drops some. This sample has about 98,000 clones; approximately 90% occur once, and the top ten carry less than 0.65%. This CDR3 has 15 residues. V was cut by 2 bases and J by 7 bases, with 18 bases left in between. From germline, CDR1 is SGHRS and CDR2 YFSETQ.

The chain combines TRBV5-1 with TRBJ1-1; no clear D. This clonotype originated in a woman aged 50 to 60 with glioma. The specimen comprised PBMCs, sampled from a glioma patient treated with radiotherapy, temozolomide or both. The CDR3 protein is CASSLSPSMTDEAFF. The CDR3 region has the DNA TGCGCCAGCAGCTTATCTCCTAGCATGACGGATGAAGCTTTCTTT.